In its sample, the clone carrying this T cell receptor beta chain was seen many times. Antigen specificity is unknown. Reverse transcription used 450 to 500 ng RNA and constant-region primers for alpha and beta. Each of the alpha and beta chains got its own library through chain-specific third strand synthesis with indices. TCRdb reprocessed the 5' RACE reads with MiXCR, giving one entry per CDR3 protein. The sample includes approximately 11,000 distinct CDR3 sequences, 4.5% to 5.5% of them seen just once. No cell fractionation was done, so the repertoire covers all unsorted peripheral blood T cells. Two fifths of the ten uninfected healthy control donors were sampled twice, approximately 13 weeks apart. The data were obtained in a study of HIV-infected patients and healthy controls. General study results and limits: Compared with healthy controls, HIV-infected patients showed less CDR3 sharing between individuals.

The V gene's germline CDR1 is SGHDT and CDR2 YYEEEE. The length of the CDR3 is 15 residues. Trimming cost V 4 bases and J 7 bases; bases outside gene matches: 12. The genes are TRBV5-6 and TRBJ2-3; 7 bases map to TRBD1. The sample consisted of blood. The origin of this receptor is an adult in good health. Here the CDR3 reads CASSHRDSTHYTQYF. The CDR3 region has the DNA TGTGCCAGCAGCCACCGGGACAGCACGCACTATACGCAGTATTTT.